Detailed here is one T cell receptor (beta chain). The sample belongs to a study of control samples from healthy donors and cancer patients. CDR1 and CDR2 (germline): SNHLY, FYNNEI. Trimming took off 4 bases at V and 4 bases at J, with 9 bases between the two ends. The CDR3 has 13 residues. Profiled with immunoSEQ multiplex PCR; TCRdb holds only in-frame clones, not every one. The sample totals roughly 200,000 clones. Sequencing was done on a sample of blood. The gene calls are TRBV2 and TRBJ2-3; maybe TRBD2 (5 bases). The TCR was taken from a woman in her 30s in good health. The CDR3 DNA reads TGTGCCAGCAGTGGGACTCCATCAGATACGCAGTATTTT. As protein: CASSGTPSDTQYF.